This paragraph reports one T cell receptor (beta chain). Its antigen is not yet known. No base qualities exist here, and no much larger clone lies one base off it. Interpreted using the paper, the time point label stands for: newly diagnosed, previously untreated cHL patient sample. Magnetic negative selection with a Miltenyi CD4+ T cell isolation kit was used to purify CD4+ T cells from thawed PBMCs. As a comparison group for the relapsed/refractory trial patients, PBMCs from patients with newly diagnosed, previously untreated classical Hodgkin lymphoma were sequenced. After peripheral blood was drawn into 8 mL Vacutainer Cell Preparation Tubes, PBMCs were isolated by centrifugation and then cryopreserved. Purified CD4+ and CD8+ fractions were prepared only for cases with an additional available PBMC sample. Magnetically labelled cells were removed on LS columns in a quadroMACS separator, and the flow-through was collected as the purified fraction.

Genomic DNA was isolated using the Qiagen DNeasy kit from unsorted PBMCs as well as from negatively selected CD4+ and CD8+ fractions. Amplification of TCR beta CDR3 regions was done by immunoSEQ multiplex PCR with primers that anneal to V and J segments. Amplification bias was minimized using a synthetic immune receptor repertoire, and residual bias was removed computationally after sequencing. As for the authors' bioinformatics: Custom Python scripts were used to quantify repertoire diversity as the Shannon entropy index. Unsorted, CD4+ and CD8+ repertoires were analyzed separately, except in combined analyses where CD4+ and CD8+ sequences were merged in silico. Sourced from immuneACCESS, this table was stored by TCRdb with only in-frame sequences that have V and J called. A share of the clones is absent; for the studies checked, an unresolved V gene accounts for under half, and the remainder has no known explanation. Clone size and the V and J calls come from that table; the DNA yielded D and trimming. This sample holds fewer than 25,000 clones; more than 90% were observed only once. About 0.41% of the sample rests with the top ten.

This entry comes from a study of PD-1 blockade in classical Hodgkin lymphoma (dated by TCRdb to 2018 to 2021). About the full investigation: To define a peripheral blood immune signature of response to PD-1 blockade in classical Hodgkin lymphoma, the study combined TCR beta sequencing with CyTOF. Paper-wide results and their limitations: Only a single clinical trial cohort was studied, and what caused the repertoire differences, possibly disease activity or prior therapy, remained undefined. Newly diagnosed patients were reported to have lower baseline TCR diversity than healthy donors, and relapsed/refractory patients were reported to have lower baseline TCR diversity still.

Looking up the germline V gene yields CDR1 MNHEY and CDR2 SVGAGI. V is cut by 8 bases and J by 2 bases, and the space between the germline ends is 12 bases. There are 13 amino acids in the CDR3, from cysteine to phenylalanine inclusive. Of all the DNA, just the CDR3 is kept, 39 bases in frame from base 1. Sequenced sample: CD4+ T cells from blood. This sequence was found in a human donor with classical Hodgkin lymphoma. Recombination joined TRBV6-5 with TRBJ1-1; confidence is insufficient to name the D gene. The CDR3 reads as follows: CASWRGINTEAFF. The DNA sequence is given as TGTGCCAGCTGGCGGGGAATTAACACTGAAGCTTTCTTT.